This TCR beta chain was sequenced during a study of cytomegalovirus exposure and HLA in healthy donors. Study-level results: Reports described diagnosis of cytomegalovirus status by the classifier as highly specific and sensitive. Researchers counted around 170 TCR beta chains as cytomegalovirus-associated. One later analysis, an examination of the 100 to 150 validation repertoires, found that first-cohort TCR clusters tended to co-occur in them.

The donors were part of the validation cohort, which consisted of over a hundred subjects and was separate from the first cohort of several hundred subjects. A note on this clone: What it binds is unknown.

The CDR3 has 14 amino acids. Between the trimmed V and J ends, which lost 2 bases and 6 bases, there was a span of 13 bases. Germline V gene data show CDR1 as MNHNS and CDR2 as SASEGT. Assay used: immunoSEQ multiplex PCR; TCRdb lists only in-frame clones, some missing. The sample records around 170,000 clones, roughly 91% being singletons. Sequences were obtained from PBMCs. The receptor was derived from a man between 18 and 29 years old in good health and CMV-seronegative. The chain recombines TRBV6-1 with TRBJ1-1; D gene uncertain. CDR3 sequence: CASSERLGSAEAFF. CDR3 bases: TGTGCCAGCAGTGAAAGGCTAGGGAGCGCTGAAGCTTTCTTT.